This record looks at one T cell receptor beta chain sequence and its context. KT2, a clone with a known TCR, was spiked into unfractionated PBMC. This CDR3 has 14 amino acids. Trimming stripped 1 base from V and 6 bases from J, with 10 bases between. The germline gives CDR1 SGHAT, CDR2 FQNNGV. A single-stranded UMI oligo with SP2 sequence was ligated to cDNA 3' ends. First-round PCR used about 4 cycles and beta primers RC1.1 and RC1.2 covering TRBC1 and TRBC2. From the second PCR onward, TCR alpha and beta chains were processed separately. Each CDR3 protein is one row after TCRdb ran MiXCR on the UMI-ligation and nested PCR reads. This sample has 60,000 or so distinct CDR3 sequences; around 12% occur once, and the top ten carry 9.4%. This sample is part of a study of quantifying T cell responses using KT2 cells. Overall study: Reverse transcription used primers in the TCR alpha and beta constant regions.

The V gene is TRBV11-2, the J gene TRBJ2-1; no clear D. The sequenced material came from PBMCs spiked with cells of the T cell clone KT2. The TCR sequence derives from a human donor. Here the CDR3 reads CASSLGPGGNEQFF. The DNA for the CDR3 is TGTGCCAGCAGCTTAGGGCCGGGCGGCAATGAGCAGTTCTTC.